Described below is a single T cell receptor (beta chain) sequence and its context. Its recognized antigen is unknown. Base-call qualities are not available, and no considerably larger clone is one nucleotide away. V and J are truncated by 3 bases and 4 bases respectively, leaving an intervening sequence of 11 bases. There are 14 amino acids in the CDR3, from cysteine to phenylalanine inclusive. Only the CDR3 region is kept as DNA, spanning 42 bases read in frame from base 1. For CDR1 and CDR2, the germline V gene (reference sequence) lists MNHEY and SMNVEV. These data originate in a study of CD8+ T cells in alopecia areata listed by TCRdb under 2018. Background for the entire study: Treated patients were enrolled in an open-label pilot trial of oral tofacitinib, 5 to 10 mg twice daily, for moderate-to-severe alopecia areata. Patients received tofacitinib for 6 to 18 months and were then followed off drug for 6 months to check for delayed response and recurrence. The SALT score, which quantifies the percentage of affected scalp surface area, was used to measure disease severity in treated patients. High-throughput TCRbeta sequencing was used to examine T cell clonal expansion in alopecia areata in both the C3H/HeJ mouse model and human patients. Human TCRbeta sequencing covered scalp tissue and sorted CD4+ and CD8+ peripheral blood T cells from patchy and totalis/universalis alopecia areata patients and healthy controls. Tofacitinib-treated patients had biopsies at baseline and at 4 and 24 weeks of treatment, with a later scalp biopsy in several patients. Clonality in the scalp was compared among normal scalp (n=4), patchy alopecia areata scalp (n=8), and alopecia totalis/universalis scalp (n=8). RNA was extracted with the PAXgene miRNA kit for fixed scalp, the miRNeasy kit for PBMCs, and the RNeasy kit for mouse skin. Amplification of TCRbeta CDR3 regions was done by immunoSEQ multiplex PCR using 35 Vbeta forward primers and 13 Jbeta reverse primers.

The full study reports these points: Because the treated cohort was small and had only one nonresponder, larger studies are needed to examine links between baseline CD8+ expansion and response. Many expanded lesional clones persisted in scalp and blood during tofacitinib treatment, which may partly explain relapse after stopping treatment. Shared TCR sequences between patients were less evident than in mice, which may be partly attributable to HLA diversity in the patient population. Compared with normal scalp, lesional scalp had higher clonality and more expanded CD8+ clones, particularly in alopecia totalis/universalis, a pattern that suggests antigenic drive. Tofacitinib significantly decreased scalp clonality and the number of expanded CD8+ clones among the top 100 scalp clones. Unlike mouse skin, which is dominated by gammadelta T cells, normal human skin has resident alphabeta T cells that are also sequenced, and this complicates analysis of the scalp TCR repertoire.

The library was produced with the immunoSEQ multiplex PCR assay. To provide template for TCR sequencing, every sample had RNA extracted and reverse transcribed into cDNA. SuperScript III was used for first-strand cDNA synthesis, primed with a 2:1 mix of oligo-dT and random hexamers. A synthetic immune receptor repertoire was used to measure amplification bias, and any remaining bias was corrected computationally. Turning to the authors' computational methods: Raw reads were preprocessed for error removal, and CDR3 was defined according to IMGT conventions as running from the conserved cysteine to phenylalanine. To get clonality, Shannon entropy was normalized by log2 of the number of productive unique TCRs and the result was subtracted from 1. Whether each scalp clone was CD4 or CD8 was inferred by checking scalp TCRbeta sequences against the CD4 and CD8 repertoires from sorted blood. Held by TCRdb, this immuneACCESS table contains in-frame sequences only and omits some clones. Under half of the omission traces to an unresolved V gene where checked; the cause of the rest is unknown. D and trimming were read from the DNA, whereas the V and J calls and clone size are those reported in that table. The sample profile shows 150,000 to 250,000 clones; 58% of them were found once. Jointly, the top ten make up about 5.1% of the sample.

The time point label here, explained by the study, means: less than 30 weeks on oral tofacitinib. In light of the paper, this sample's treatment or condition label describes: oral pan-JAK inhibitor, 5-10 mg twice daily. Peripheral blood and lesional scalp punch biopsies were obtained from patients with alopecia areata. PBMCs were separated by density centrifugation and stained for CD3, CD4 and CD8, after which CD4+ and CD8+ T cells were sorted on a FACSAria. Recombination linked TRBV27 to TRBJ2-3, and perhaps TRBD2 as D gene, on 6 matching bases. The clonotype was recovered from a human donor with alopecia areata. The sample was CD4+ T cells sorted from blood, taken at week 24, from a patient treated with tofacitinib. The DNA sequence is TGTGCCAGCAGTTTGCCGGGGACTTCAGATACGCAGTATTTT. This translates into CASSLPGTSDTQYF.